This T cell receptor beta chain was documented in a study of radiotherapy plus CTLA-4 blockade in lung cancer. Study context: Of all patients, approximately 19% responded objectively and approximately 29% showed disease control.

Worth noting for this clone: Its antigen is unknown.

Study-wide results and caveats: Early clone dynamics of blood T cells, plus interferon-beta, reportedly predicted response best. After radiotherapy and ipilimumab, tumor-derived clones expanded in peripheral blood.

Measured with immunoSEQ multiplex PCR; TCRdb has only the in-frame clones, and not every one. The sample records 86,000 or so clones, 60% to 85% being singletons. Trimming at V came to 5 bases and at J to 9 bases, leaving 6 bases not matched to a gene. This CDR3 has 13 amino acids. Germline V gene sequence: CDR1 LNHDA, CDR2 SQIVND (reference sequence). The specimen comprised peripheral blood, sampled from a patient treated with radiotherapy plus ipilimumab. This receptor was obtained from a human donor with non-small cell lung cancer who had a partial response to radiotherapy plus ipilimumab. Some clones in this sample may be carry-over from other donors' samples. V is TRBV19 and J is TRBJ2-1, with 8 bases matching TRBD1. CDR3 sequence reads: CASSLGQGREQFF. In DNA, the CDR3 is TGTGCCAGTAGTCTTGGACAGGGTCGTGAGCAGTTCTTC.